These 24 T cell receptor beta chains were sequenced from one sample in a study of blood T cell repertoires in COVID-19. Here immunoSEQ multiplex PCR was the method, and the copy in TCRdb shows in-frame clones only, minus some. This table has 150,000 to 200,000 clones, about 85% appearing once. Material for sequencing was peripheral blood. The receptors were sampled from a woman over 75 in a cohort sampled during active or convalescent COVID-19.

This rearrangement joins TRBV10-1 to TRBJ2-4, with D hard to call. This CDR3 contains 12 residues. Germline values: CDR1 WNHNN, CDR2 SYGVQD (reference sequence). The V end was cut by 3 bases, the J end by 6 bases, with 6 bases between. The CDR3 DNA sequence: TGCGCCAGCAGTGATGGCGGAAACATTCAGTACTTC. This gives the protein CASSDGGNIQYF.

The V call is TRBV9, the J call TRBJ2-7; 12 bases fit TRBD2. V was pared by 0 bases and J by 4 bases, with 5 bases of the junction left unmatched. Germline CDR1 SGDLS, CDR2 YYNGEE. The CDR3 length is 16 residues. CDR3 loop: CASSVGSSGGAYEQYF. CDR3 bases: TGTGCCAGCAGCGTAGGCTCTAGCGGGGGGGCGTACGAGCAGTACTTC. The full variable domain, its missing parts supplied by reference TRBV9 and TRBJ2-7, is DSGVTQTPKHLITATGQRVTLRCSPRSGDLSVYWYQQSLDQGLQFLIQYYNGEERAKGNILERFSAQQFPDLHSELNLSSLELGDSALYFCASSVGSSGGAYEQYFGPGTRLTVT.

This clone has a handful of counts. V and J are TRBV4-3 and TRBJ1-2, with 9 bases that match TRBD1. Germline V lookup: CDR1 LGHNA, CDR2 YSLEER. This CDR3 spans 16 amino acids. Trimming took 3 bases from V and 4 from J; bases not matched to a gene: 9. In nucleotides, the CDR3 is TGCGCCAGCAGCCACCTGGGACAGGGAAGTATCTATGGCTACACCTTC. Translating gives CASSHLGQGSIYGYTF.

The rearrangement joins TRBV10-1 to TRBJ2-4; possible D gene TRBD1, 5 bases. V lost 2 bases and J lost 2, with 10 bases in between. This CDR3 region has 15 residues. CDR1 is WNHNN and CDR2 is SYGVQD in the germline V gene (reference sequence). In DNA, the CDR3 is TGCGCCAGCAGTGAGCAGGGCGGAACCAAAAACATTCAGTACTTC. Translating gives CASSEQGGTKNIQYF.

CDR3 sequence (DNA): TGCGCCAGCAGCCAGGAAAACACTGAAGCTTTCTTT. This encodes CASSQENTEAFF. The rearrangement uses TRBV5-1 and TRBJ1-1; D is unresolved. Germline values: CDR1 SGHRS, CDR2 YFSETQ. CDR3 length equals 12 residues. V lost 4 bases and J lost 2, with 6 bases in between.

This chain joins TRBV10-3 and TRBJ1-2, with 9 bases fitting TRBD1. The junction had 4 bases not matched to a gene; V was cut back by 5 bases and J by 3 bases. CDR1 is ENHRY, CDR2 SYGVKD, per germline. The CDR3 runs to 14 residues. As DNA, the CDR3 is TGTGCCATCAGTCCGGACAGGGGAGACTATGGCTACACCTTC. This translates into CAISPDRGDYGYTF.

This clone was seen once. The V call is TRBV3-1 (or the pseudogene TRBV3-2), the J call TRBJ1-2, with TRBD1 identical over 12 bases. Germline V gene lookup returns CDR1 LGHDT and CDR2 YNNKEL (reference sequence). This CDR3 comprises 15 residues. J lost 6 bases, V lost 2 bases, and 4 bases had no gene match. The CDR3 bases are TGTGCCAGCAGCCAAACCGGGACAGGGGGCAATGGCTACACCTTC. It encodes CASSQTGTGGNGYTF.

The CDR3 sequence: CASSYRGLNEKLFF. CDR3 DNA: TGTGCCAGCAGCTACAGGGGTCTTAATGAAAAACTGTTTTTT. The gene calls are TRBV11-2 and TRBJ1-4; TRBD1 aligns across 7 bases. The CDR3 extends over 14 amino acids. The J segment lost 4 bases and the V segment lost 4 bases, leaving 3 bases of the junction unmatched. Germline V CDR1 and CDR2: SGHAT, FQNNGV. Together with reference TRBV11-2 and TRBJ1-4, the CDR3 gives the full variable domain: EAGVAQSPRYKIIEKRQSVAFWCNPISGHATLYWYQQILGQGPKLLIQFQNNGVVDDSQLPKDRFSAERLKGVDSTLKIQPAKLEDSAVYLCASSYRGLNEKLFFGSGTQLSVL.

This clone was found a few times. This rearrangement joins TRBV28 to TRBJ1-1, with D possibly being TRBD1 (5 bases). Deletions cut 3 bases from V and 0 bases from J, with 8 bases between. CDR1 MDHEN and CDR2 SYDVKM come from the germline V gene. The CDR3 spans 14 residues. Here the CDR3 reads CASSLQGLNTEAFF. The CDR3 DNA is TGTGCCAGCAGTTTGCAGGGTTTGAACACTGAAGCTTTCTTT.

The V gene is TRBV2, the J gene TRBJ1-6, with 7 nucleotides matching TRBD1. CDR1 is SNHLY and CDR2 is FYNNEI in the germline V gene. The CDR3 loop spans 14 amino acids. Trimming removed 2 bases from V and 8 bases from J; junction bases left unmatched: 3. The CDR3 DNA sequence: TGTGCCAGCAGTGAATGGGACAGTTATTCACCCCTCCACTTT. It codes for CASSEWDSYSPLHF.

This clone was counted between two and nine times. The CDR3 sequence is CASSLYAGELFF. The CDR3 DNA reads as TGTGCCAGCAGTCTCTACGCCGGGGAGCTGTTTTTT. This chain uses TRBV12-3 or TRBV12-4 with TRBJ2-2, with no clear D. The CDR3 contains 12 residues. V was trimmed by 5 bases and J by 6 bases, leaving 7 bases between them.

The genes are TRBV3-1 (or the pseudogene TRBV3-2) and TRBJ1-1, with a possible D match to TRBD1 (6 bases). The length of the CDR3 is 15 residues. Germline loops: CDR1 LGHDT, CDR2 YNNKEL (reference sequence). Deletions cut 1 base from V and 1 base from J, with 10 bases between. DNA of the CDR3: TGTGCCAGCAGCCAAGTCTACAGGGCGAACACTGAAGCTTTCTTT. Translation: CASSQVYRANTEAFF.

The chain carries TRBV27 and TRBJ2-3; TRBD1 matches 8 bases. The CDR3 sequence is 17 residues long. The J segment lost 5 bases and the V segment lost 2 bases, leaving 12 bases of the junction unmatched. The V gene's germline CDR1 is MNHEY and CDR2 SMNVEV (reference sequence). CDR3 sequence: CASSLKGWTGTGDTQYF. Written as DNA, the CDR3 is TGTGCCAGCAGTTTAAAAGGATGGACAGGGACGGGAGATACGCAGTATTTT.

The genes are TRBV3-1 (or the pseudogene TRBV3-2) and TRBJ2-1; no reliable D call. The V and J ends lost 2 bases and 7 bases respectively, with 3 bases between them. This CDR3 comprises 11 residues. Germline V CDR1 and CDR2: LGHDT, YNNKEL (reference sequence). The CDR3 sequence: CASSQRNEQFF. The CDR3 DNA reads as TGTGCCAGCAGCCAACGGAATGAGCAGTTCTTC.

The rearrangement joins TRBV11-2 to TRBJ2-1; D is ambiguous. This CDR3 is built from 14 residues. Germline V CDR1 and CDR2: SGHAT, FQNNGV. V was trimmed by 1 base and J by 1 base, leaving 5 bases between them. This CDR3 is CASSLVGSYNEQFF. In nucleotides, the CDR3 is TGTGCCAGCAGCTTAGTCGGTTCCTACAATGAGCAGTTCTTC.

In DNA form, the CDR3 reads TGTGCCAGCCACTCCCTCAATCAGCCCCAGCATTTT. It translates to CASHSLNQPQHF. The chain links TRBV6-5 to TRBJ1-5; D unresolved. The CDR3 runs to 12 residues. V gave up 8 bases and J gave up 3 bases, with 8 bases separating them. CDR1 and CDR2 (germline): MNHEY, SVGAGI.

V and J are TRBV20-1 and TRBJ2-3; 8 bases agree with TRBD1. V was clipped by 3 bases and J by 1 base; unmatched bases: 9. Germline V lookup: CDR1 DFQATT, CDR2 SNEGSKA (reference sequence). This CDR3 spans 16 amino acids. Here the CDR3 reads CSASPPDRGGTDTQYF. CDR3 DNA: TGCAGTGCTAGTCCTCCTGACAGGGGTGGCACAGATACGCAGTATTTT.

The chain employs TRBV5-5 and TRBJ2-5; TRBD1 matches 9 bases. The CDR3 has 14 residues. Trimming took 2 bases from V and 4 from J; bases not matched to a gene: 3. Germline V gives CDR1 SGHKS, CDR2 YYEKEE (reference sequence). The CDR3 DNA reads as TGTGCCAGCAGCTTCGGGACAGGGACAGAGACCCAGTACTTC. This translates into CASSFGTGTETQYF.

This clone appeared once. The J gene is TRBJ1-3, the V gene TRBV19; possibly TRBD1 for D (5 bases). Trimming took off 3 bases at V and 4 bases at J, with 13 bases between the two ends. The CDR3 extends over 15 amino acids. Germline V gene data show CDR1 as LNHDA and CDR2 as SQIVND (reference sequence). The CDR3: CASSISQGSGNTIYF. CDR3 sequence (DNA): TGTGCCAGTAGTATTTCCCAGGGATCAGGAAACACCATATATTTT.

Here the CDR3 DNA reads TGTGCCACCAGTAGCGGGGGGGGCGGGTACAATGAGCAGTTCTTC. Translated: CATSSGGGGYNEQFF. The V and J genes are TRBV24-1 and TRBJ2-1; TRBD2 aligns across 10 bases. The junction had 5 bases not matched to a gene; V was cut back by 6 bases and J by 4 bases. Germline assignment: CDR1 KGHDR and CDR2 SFDVKD. There are 15 residues in the CDR3.

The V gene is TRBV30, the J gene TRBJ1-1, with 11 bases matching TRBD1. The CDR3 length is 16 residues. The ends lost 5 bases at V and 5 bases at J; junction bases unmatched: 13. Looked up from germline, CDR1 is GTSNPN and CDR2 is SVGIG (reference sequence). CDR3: CAWGPGTGGFFTEAFF. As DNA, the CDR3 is TGTGCCTGGGGCCCGGGGACAGGGGGTTTTTTTACTGAAGCTTTCTTT.

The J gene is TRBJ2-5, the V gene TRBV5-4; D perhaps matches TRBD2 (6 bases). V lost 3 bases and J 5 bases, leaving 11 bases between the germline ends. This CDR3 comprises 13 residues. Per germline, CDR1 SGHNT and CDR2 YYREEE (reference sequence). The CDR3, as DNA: TGTGCCAGCAGCTCGGGGAGCGGGGAGACCCAGTACTTC. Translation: CASSSGSGETQYF.

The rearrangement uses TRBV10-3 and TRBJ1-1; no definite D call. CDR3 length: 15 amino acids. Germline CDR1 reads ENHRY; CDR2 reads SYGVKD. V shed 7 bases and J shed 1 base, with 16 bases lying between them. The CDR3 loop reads CAIKGDTTSNTEAFF. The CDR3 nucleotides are TGTGCCATCAAGGGAGACACCACCTCGAACACTGAAGCTTTCTTT.

Here the CDR3 DNA reads TGTGCCAGCAGCGGGGGAGGGGTCACAGGGACTGAAGCTTTCTTT. Its protein is CASSGGGVTGTEAFF. This chain uses TRBV5-5 with TRBJ1-1; TRBD1 might be the D (6 bases). With 4 bases removed from V and 5 bases from J, the gap between germline ends came to 18 bases. The CDR3 is made up of 15 amino acids. Germline lookup yields CDR1 SGHKS and CDR2 YYEKEE (reference sequence).